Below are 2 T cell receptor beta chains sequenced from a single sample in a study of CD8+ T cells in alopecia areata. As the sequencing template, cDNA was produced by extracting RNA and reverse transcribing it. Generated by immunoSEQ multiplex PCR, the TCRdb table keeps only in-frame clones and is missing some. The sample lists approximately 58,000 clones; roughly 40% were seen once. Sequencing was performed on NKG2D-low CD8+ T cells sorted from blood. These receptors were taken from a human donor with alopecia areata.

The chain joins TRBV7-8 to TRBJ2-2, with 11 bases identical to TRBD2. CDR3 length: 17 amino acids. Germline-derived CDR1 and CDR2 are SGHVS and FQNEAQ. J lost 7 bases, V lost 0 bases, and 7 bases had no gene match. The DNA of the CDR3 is TGTGCCAGCAGCTTAGCGCGCCTAGCGGGGGGCGGCGGGGAGCTGTTTTTT. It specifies CASSLARLAGGGGELFF.

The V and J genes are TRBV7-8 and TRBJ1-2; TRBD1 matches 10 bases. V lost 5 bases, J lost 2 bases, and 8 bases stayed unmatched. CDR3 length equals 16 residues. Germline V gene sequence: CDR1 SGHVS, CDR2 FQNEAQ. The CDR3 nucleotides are TGTGCCAGCAGCAAGATAGAGGGACAGGGGAACTATGGCTACACCTTC. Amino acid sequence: CASSKIEGQGNYGYTF.